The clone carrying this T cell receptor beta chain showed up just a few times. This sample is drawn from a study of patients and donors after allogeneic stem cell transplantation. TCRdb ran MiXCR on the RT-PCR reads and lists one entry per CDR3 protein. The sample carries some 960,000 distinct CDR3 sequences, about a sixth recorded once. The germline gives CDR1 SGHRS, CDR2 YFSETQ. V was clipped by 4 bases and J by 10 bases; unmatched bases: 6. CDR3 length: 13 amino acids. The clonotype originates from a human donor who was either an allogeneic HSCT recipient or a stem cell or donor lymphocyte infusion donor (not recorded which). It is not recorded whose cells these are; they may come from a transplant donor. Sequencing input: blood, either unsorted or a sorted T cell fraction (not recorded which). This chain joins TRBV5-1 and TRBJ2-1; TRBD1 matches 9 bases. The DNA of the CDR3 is TGCGCCAGCAGCACCGGACAGGGGTTGGAGCAGTTCTTC. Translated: CASSTGQGLEQFF.